These 14 T cell receptor beta chains share one sample of origin, sequenced in a study of graft-versus-host responses after intestinal transplantation. Sequencing used immunoSEQ multiplex PCR; TCRdb keeps in-frame clones, though not all of them. The sample includes 12,000 to 15,000 clones, around 77% of them seen just once. Lamina propria and intraepithelial lymphocytes were released by processing graft tissue. Material: ileum tissue, obtained 27 days after intestinal transplant. The origin of the receptors is a human patient who received an intestinal transplant, so some T cells may come from the graft donor.

This clone was observed a few times. The gene calls are TRBV28 and TRBJ2-1; D might be TRBD1 (6 bases). Trimming pared 6 bases from V and 5 bases from J, leaving 14 bases between. Germline lookup yields CDR1 MDHEN and CDR2 SYDVKM. The CDR3 extends over 14 amino acids. The CDR3 DNA reads as TGTGCCAGCAGCGTCGTGGGGGCCGACAATGAGCAGTTCTTC. As protein: CASSVVGADNEQFF.

The V call is TRBV4-2, the J call TRBJ1-3, with a weak D call TRBD1 (5 bases). Per germline, CDR1 LGHNA and CDR2 YNFKEQ. The CDR3 runs to 18 residues. Trimming pared 2 bases from V and 0 bases from J, leaving 17 bases between. CDR3 region: CASSQNFGPTVSGNTIYF. DNA for the CDR3: TGTGCCAGCAGCCAAAATTTTGGCCCGACAGTCTCTGGAAACACCATATATTTT.

This clone is termed medium-sized. The rearrangement links TRBV5-4 to TRBJ1-2; D is possibly TRBD1 (5 bases). Germline V gene sequence: CDR1 SGHNT, CDR2 YYREEE (reference sequence). V gave up 4 bases and J gave up 2 bases, with 15 bases separating them. The CDR3 is made up of 15 amino acids. The CDR3 sequence is CASSPGTGENYGYTF. CDR3 in DNA: TGTGCCAGCAGCCCCGGTACAGGTGAAAACTATGGCTACACCTTC.

This clone came up a few times. This chain links TRBV19 with TRBJ2-5, with D perhaps TRBD2 (7 bases). Germline-derived CDR1 and CDR2 are LNHDA and SQIVND (reference sequence). V was clipped by 5 bases and J by 6 bases, with 19 bases between them. The CDR3 length is 15 residues. CDR3 in amino acids: CASSPLGGLLQTQYF. As DNA, the CDR3 is TGTGCCAGTAGTCCGTTGGGGGGGCTTTTGCAGACCCAGTACTTC.

The genes are TRBV18 and TRBJ1-5; unclear D gene. The CDR3 runs 13 residues. Germline CDR1 and CDR2: KGHSH and LQKENI. The ends were cut back, 1 base at V and 4 bases at J, with 5 bases in the middle. The DNA for the CDR3 is TGTGCCAGCTCACCACATATTAATCAGCCCCAGCATTTT. This sequence encodes CASSPHINQPQHF.

The gene calls are TRBV5-4 and TRBJ2-1, with D maybe TRBD2 (6 bases). V lost 0 bases, J lost 4 bases, and 11 bases lay in between. CDR1 SGHNT and CDR2 YYREEE come from the germline V gene (reference sequence). This CDR3 is 15 amino acids long. In DNA, the CDR3 is TGTGCCAGCAGCTTGGGCGATAGCGGATACAATGAGCAGTTCTTC. Amino acid sequence: CASSLGDSGYNEQFF.

The V call is TRBV5-4, the J call TRBJ2-1, with D unresolved. The CDR3 covers 14 residues. With 4 bases removed from V and 4 bases from J, the gap between germline ends came to 12 bases. Germline assignment: CDR1 SGHNT and CDR2 YYREEE (reference sequence). The CDR3 region is CASSLEDGYNEQFF. In DNA, the CDR3 is TGTGCCAGCAGCCTAGAAGACGGTTACAATGAGCAGTTCTTC.

The chain is built from TRBV5-1 and TRBJ2-7, with TRBD2 matching over 7 bases. Germline V gives CDR1 SGHRS, CDR2 YFSETQ. J was trimmed by 12 bases and V by 2 bases; bases with no gene match: 8. CDR3 length equals 12 residues. The CDR3 region is CASSFRGESPYF. CDR3 bases: TGCGCCAGCAGCTTCCGGGGGGAGTCCCCGTACTTC.

The chain employs TRBV30 and TRBJ1-1; maybe TRBD1 (5 bases). V lost 4 bases and J 0 bases, leaving 9 bases between the germline ends. Looked up from germline, CDR1 is GTSNPN and CDR2 is SVGIG (reference sequence). The CDR3 spans 13 residues. The CDR3 loop is CAWTGHMNTEAFF. CDR3 DNA: TGTGCCTGGACCGGACACATGAACACTGAAGCTTTCTTT.

This clone was seen a single time. The chain recombines TRBV7-2 with TRBJ2-7, with 13 positions matching TRBD2. V trimming: 4 bases; J trimming: 4 bases; junction bases outside the gene matches: 1. CDR1 SGHTA and CDR2 FQGNSA come from the germline V gene. The CDR3 has 14 residues. The CDR3 DNA reads TGTGCCAGCAGCTGGACTAGCGGGGGTTACGAGCAGTACGTC. Amino acids: CASSWTSGGYEQYV.

J is TRBJ2-6 and V is TRBV2; D is possibly TRBD2 (5 bases). This CDR3 region has 14 residues. The V gene lost 4 bases and the J gene lost 4 bases, with 8 bases spanning the gap. Germline values: CDR1 SNHLY, CDR2 FYNNEI. CDR3 coding DNA: TGTGCCAGCAGTGTCGGGGTCGGGGCCAACGTCCTGACTTTC. This codes for CASSVGVGANVLTF.

In its sample, this clone is medium-sized. The CDR3 DNA reads TGTGCCAGCAGCTTCGGGGGTAATCAGCCCCAGCATTTT. This translates into CASSFGGNQPQHF. The J gene is TRBJ1-5, the V gene TRBV11-2; D perhaps matches TRBD1 (5 bases). CDR3 size: 13 residues. V was shortened by 3 bases and J by 4 bases, with 7 bases between the two germline ends. Looked up from germline, CDR1 is SGHAT and CDR2 is FQNNGV.

The rearrangement links TRBV15 to TRBJ1-3; no clear D gene. V lost 0 bases and J 1 base, leaving 7 bases between the germline ends. The CDR3 length is 15 residues. From germline, CDR1 is LNHNV and CDR2 YYDKDF (reference sequence). CDR3 amino acids: CATSRDRGSGNTIYF. CDR3 coding DNA: TGTGCCACCAGCAGAGATCGGGGATCTGGAAACACCATATATTTT.

This clone was observed once. The CDR3 reads CASSQANAAGGGETQYF. In DNA, the CDR3 is TGTGCCAGCAGCCAAGCTAATGCAGCGGGGGGCGGGGAGACCCAGTACTTC. The V gene is TRBV4-2, the J gene TRBJ2-5, with TRBD2 identical over 9 bases. Germline loops: CDR1 LGHNA, CDR2 YNFKEQ. Losses at the gene ends were 1 base for V and 5 bases for J; bases not matched to a gene: 11. The CDR3 contains 17 residues.